A single sample gave rise to the 18 T cell receptor beta chains below, sequenced in a study of blood T cells in healthy people across ages. PCR was performed a second time for roughly 6 to 12 cycles using a sample-barcoded 5' primer and a J-beta primer mix. TCRdb called the 5' RACE reads again in MiXCR, with one record for every CDR3 protein. This table has 450,000 to 650,000 distinct CDR3 sequences, less than 25% appearing once. The sample was also linked to a second study, of T cells of mothers and their children.

The sample taken for sequencing was blood. These receptors were taken from a boy aged 5-17 years in good health.

The V call is TRBV7-9, the J call TRBJ2-7, with D unclear. Trimming removed 6 bases at V and 3 bases at J, with 15 bases between. Germline CDR1 is SEHNR and CDR2 is FQNEAQ (reference sequence). This CDR3 is 14 amino acids long. The CDR3 region has the DNA TGTGCCAGCAGGCCAATCACTGGGGACTACGAGCAGTACTTC. This codes for CASRPITGDYEQYF.

CDR3 DNA: TGTGCCAGCAGTTCCCCGACGGGACCAAGCTCCTACGAGCAGTACTTC. Translated: CASSSPTGPSSYEQYF. V is TRBV12-3 or TRBV12-4 and J is TRBJ2-7; D could derive from TRBD1 or TRBD2 (5 bases each). V was trimmed by 4 bases and J by 0 bases, leaving 16 bases between them. There are 16 residues in the CDR3.

The chain links TRBV10-3 to TRBJ2-5; 10 bases align to TRBD2. CDR1 is ENHRY, CDR2 SYGVKD, per germline. The CDR3 has 14 amino acids. J was trimmed by 9 bases and V by 0 bases; bases with no gene match: 4. CDR3 residues: CAISESGTSVAQYF. The CDR3 coding sequence is TGTGCCATCAGTGAGTCGGGGACTAGCGTGGCCCAGTACTTC.

This clonotype was seen more than once but under ten times. The CDR3 region is CASSFGTSGDGQFF. Written as DNA, the CDR3 is TGTGCCAGCAGCTTTGGGACTAGCGGGGACGGGCAGTTCTTC. The chain couples TRBV7-9 to TRBJ2-1, with 13 bases matching TRBD2. V trimming: 3 bases; J trimming: 12 bases; junction bases outside the gene matches: 5. The V gene's germline CDR1 is SEHNR and CDR2 FQNEAQ (reference sequence). The CDR3 is 14 residues long. The whole variable domain, remainder taken from reference TRBV7-9 and TRBJ2-1, is DTGVSQNPRHKITKRGQNVTFRCDPISEHNRLYWYRQTLGQGPEFLTYFQNEAQLEKSRLLSDRFSAERPKGSFSTLEIQRTEQGDSAMYLCASSFGTSGDGQFFGPGTRLTVL.

This rearrangement joins TRBV4-1 to TRBJ2-2, with D maybe TRBD2 (7 bases). CDR1 and CDR2 from the germline V gene are MGHRA and YSYEKL. The CDR3 runs 16 residues. Trimming stripped 4 bases from V and 4 bases from J, with 16 bases between. CDR3 nucleotide sequence: TGCGCCAGCAGCCGCCTAGGGGGGGCTTTCACCGGGGAGCTGTTTTTT. Its translation: CASSRLGGAFTGELFF.

The J gene is TRBJ2-5, the V gene TRBV12-3 or TRBV12-4; D perhaps matches TRBD1 (5 bases). V was trimmed by 1 base and J by 10 bases, leaving 28 bases between them. This CDR3 region has 18 residues. The CDR3 DNA reads TGTGCCAGCAGTTTAGTCTTCTGGGCAGGGAAAGAAGAAGGTTACCAGTACTTC. This sequence encodes CASSLVFWAGKEEGYQYF.

This clonotype was observed a handful of times. CDR3: CASSFSGQPQHF. The DNA of the CDR3 is TGTGCCAGCAGTTTTTCCGGTCAGCCCCAGCATTTT. The chain is built from TRBV12-3 or TRBV12-4 and TRBJ1-5, with no clear D. This CDR3 is built from 12 residues. The V end was cut by 3 bases, the J end by 6 bases, with 6 bases between.

This clonotype appeared a few times. The rearrangement uses TRBV20-1 and TRBJ2-2; D is uncertain. Trimming shortened V by 7 bases and J by 6 bases, and 18 bases separated the two germline ends. Looked up from germline, CDR1 is DFQATT and CDR2 is SNEGSKA (reference sequence). CDR3 length equals 14 residues. The CDR3 region is CSVSSPLVAGELFF. CDR3 DNA sequence: TGCAGTGTCTCGAGTCCCCTCGTGGCCGGGGAGCTGTTTTTT.

This clonotype occurred a few times. At one boundary the junction diverges from the germline segment, which might be a read error. The V and J genes are TRBV7-9 and TRBJ1-1, with 9 bases lining up with TRBD1. Germline V gene sequence: CDR1 SEHNR, CDR2 FQNEAQ (reference sequence). CDR3 length equals 15 residues. CDR3 sequence reads: CASSPGQGLNTEASF. Written as DNA, the CDR3 is TGTGCCAGCAGCCCCGGACAGGGGCTGAACACTGAAGCTTCCTTT. Drawing the rest from reference TRBV7-9 and TRBJ1-1, the complete variable domain is DTGVSQNPRHKITKRGQNVTFRCDPISEHNRLYWYRQTLGQGPEFLTYFQNEAQLEKSRLLSDRFSAERPKGSFSTLEIQRTEQGDSAMYLCASSPGQGLNTEASFGQGTRLTVV.

The chain has TRBV6-4 and TRBJ2-6, with TRBD1 as a possible D gene (6 bases). Germline CDR1 reads MRHNA; CDR2 reads SNTAGT. Trimming cost V 2 bases and J 1 base, with 9 bases left between them. The CDR3 is made up of 16 amino acids. The CDR3 sequence is CASSDGDKSGANVLTF. CDR3 nucleotides: TGTGCCAGCAGTGACGGGGACAAGTCTGGGGCCAACGTCCTGACTTTC.

This clonotype was detected a few times. The V and J genes are TRBV28 and TRBJ1-4; no definite D call. Germline CDR1 and CDR2: MDHEN and SYDVKM. Trimming cost V 4 bases and J 5 bases, with 17 bases left between them. This CDR3 spans 16 amino acids. The CDR3 bases are TGTGCCAGCAGTTATACGAAGCAAAGATTGAATGAAAAACTGTTTTTT. This gives the protein CASSYTKQRLNEKLFF.

V usage is TRBV20-1 and J usage is TRBJ1-5; D uncertain. Germline V gene data show CDR1 as DFQATT and CDR2 as SNEGSKA (reference sequence). Trimming took 0 bases from V and 0 from J, leaving 15 bases between them. The CDR3 length is 17 residues. CDR3 region: CSAREGVSDYSNQPQHF. The CDR3 DNA sequence: TGCAGTGCTAGAGAAGGAGTCTCGGACTATAGCAATCAGCCCCAGCATTTT.

The V call is TRBV12-3 or TRBV12-4, the J call TRBJ1-1, with D hard to call. CDR3 length: 16 residues. V lost 4 bases and J lost 2, with 17 bases in between. The CDR3 loop is CASSWISGSANTEAFF. The CDR3 region has the DNA TGTGCCAGCAGTTGGATTTCCGGCAGTGCTAACACTGAAGCTTTCTTT.

V gene TRBV20-1 combines with J gene TRBJ1-1; D is undetermined. From germline, CDR1 is DFQATT and CDR2 SNEGSKA (reference sequence). The CDR3 is 12 residues long. The V end lost 6 bases, the J end lost 0 bases, and 8 bases lay between the germline ends. The CDR3 reads CSARTVNTEAFF. CDR3 DNA sequence: TGCAGTGCCCGGACGGTGAACACTGAAGCTTTCTTT.

This clonotype was observed a handful of times. This chain connects TRBV7-8 to TRBJ2-2; D possibly corresponds to TRBD2 (5 bases). The germline CDR1 and CDR2 sequences are SGHVS and FQNEAQ. The CDR3 consists of 16 residues. Trimming cost V 3 bases and J 1 base, with 12 bases left between them. The CDR3 nucleotides are TGTGCCAGCAGCTTGAGGGAGTTGATGAACACCGGGGAGCTGTTTTTT. Translating it yields CASSLRELMNTGELFF.

The chain carries TRBV19 and TRBJ1-2; D call uncertain. Per the germline V gene, CDR1 is LNHDA and CDR2 is SQIVND (reference sequence). The CDR3 loop spans 13 amino acids. Deletions cut 1 base from V and 4 bases from J, with 7 bases between. CDR3 amino acids: CASSIVEGYGYTF. CDR3 in DNA: TGTGCCAGTAGTATAGTTGAAGGCTATGGCTACACCTTC.

The gene calls are TRBV7-2 and TRBJ2-1; D may be TRBD1 (6 bases). The CDR3 is made up of 13 amino acids. V lost 6 bases and J 4 bases, leaving 10 bases between the germline ends. CDR1 and CDR2 from the germline V gene are SGHTA and FQGNSA. CDR3 protein: CASRAQGYNEQFF. Here the CDR3 DNA reads TGTGCCAGCAGGGCTCAGGGGTACAATGAGCAGTTCTTC. Using reference TRBV7-2 and TRBJ2-1 for the parts outside the CDR3, the full variable domain is GAGVSQSPSNKVTEKGKDVELRCDPISGHTALYWYRQSLGQGLEFLIYFQGNSAPDKSGLPSDRFSAERTGGSVSTLTIQRTQQEDSAVYLCASRAQGYNEQFFGPGTRLTVL.

The chain employs TRBV20-1 and TRBJ2-7; 7 positions match TRBD1. The J segment lost 3 bases and the V segment lost 6 bases, leaving 5 bases of the junction unmatched. Germline V lookup: CDR1 DFQATT, CDR2 SNEGSKA (reference sequence). The CDR3 contains 12 residues. CDR3 nucleotides: TGCAGTGCAAAACAGGGGAACTACGAGCAGTACTTC. Translated, it gives CSAKQGNYEQYF.